The source of this T cell receptor beta chain is a study of shared clonotypes between healthy human individuals. Sorted-subset replicate PCRs used around 0.2 ug DNA, some 30,000 T cell genomes. Profiled with immunoSEQ multiplex PCR; TCRdb holds only in-frame clones, not every one. Of 850,000 to 1,100,000 clones in the sample, 70% to 85% were seen once. CDR3 length: 15 amino acids. Germline lookup yields CDR1 SGHAT and CDR2 FQNNGV. V gave up 5 bases and J gave up 10 bases; unmatched junction bases: 8. The sequenced sample was memory CD4+ T cells from PBMCs. Subset denoted: CD45RA-negative fraction. This TCR came from a young man in good health. Some clones in this sample may be carry-over from other donors' samples. The chain has TRBV11-2 and TRBJ2-2; TRBD2 matches 12 bases. DNA for the CDR3: TGTGCCAGCAGCCCCCTAGCGGGAGGGCCCCAGGAGCTGTTTTTT. Amino acid sequence: CASSPLAGGPQELFF.